This entry features one TCR beta chain sequence. Method: immunoSEQ multiplex PCR; TCRdb's copy keeps in-frame clones and lacks some. This table has approximately 92,000 clones, about 70% appearing once. The germline V gene encodes CDR1 SQVTM and CDR2 ANQGSEA. Trimming removed 5 bases from V and 5 bases from J; junction bases left unmatched: 4. The CDR3 has 13 amino acids. The data were taken from a study of blood T cell repertoires in COVID-19. This TCR derives from a woman aged 55-70 years in a cohort sampled during active or convalescent COVID-19. The specimen sequenced was peripheral blood. J is TRBJ1-1 and V is TRBV29-1; TRBD1 matches at 11 bases. The CDR3 region is CSVIGTGGTEAFF. The CDR3 DNA sequence: TGCAGCGTTATCGGGACAGGGGGTACTGAAGCTTTCTTT.